This T cell receptor beta chain was obtained from a study of blood T cells in healthy people across ages. V lost 2 bases, J lost 11 bases, and 19 bases lay in between. Germline V gene lookup returns CDR1 SGHRS and CDR2 YFSETQ. The CDR3 extends over 14 amino acids. For the second PCR, which ran for roughly 7 to 11 cycles, a sample-barcoded 5' primer and a J-beta primer mix were used. The authors tagged each cDNA molecule using a template-switch adaptor with 12 random nucleotides. MiXCR was run by TCRdb on the 5' RACE reads, yielding one entry per CDR3 protein. The sample carries 980,000 or so distinct CDR3 sequences, around 48% recorded once.

Sequencing used blood. The receptor comes from a young man in good health. This chain links TRBV5-1 with TRBJ2-5; D possibly corresponds to TRBD2 (5 bases). DNA of the CDR3: TGCGCCAGCAGCTTCGCAGGAGGTTACAATGAGCAGTACTTC. Protein: CASSFAGGYNEQYF.